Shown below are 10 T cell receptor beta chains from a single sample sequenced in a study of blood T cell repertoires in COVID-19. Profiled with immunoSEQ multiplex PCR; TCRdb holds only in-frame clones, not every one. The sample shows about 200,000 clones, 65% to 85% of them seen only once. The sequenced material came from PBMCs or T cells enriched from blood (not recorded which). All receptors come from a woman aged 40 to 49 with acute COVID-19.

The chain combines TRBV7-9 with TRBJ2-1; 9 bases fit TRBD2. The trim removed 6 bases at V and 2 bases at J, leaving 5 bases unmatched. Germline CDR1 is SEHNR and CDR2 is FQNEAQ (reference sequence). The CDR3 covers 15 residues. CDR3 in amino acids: CASSPGLAPYNEQFF. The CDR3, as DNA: TGTGCCAGCAGTCCCGGACTAGCGCCCTACAATGAGCAGTTCTTC. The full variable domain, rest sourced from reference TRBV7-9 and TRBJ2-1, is DTGVSQNPRHKITKRGQNVTFRCDPISEHNRLYWYRQTLGQGPEFLTYFQNEAQLEKSRLLSDRFSAERPKGSFSTLEIQRTEQGDSAMYLCASSPGLAPYNEQFFGPGTRLTVL.

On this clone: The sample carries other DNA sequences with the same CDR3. In DNA form, the CDR3 reads TGTGCCAGCAGTTACGGACTAGCGGTTAACACCGGGGAGCTGTTTTTT. Amino acids: CASSYGLAVNTGELFF. The chain links TRBV6-5 to TRBJ2-2; 10 bases line up with TRBD2. V trimming: 2 bases; J trimming: 2 bases; junction bases outside the gene matches: 2. CDR1 and CDR2 (germline): MNHEY, SVGAGI. This CDR3 has 16 residues.

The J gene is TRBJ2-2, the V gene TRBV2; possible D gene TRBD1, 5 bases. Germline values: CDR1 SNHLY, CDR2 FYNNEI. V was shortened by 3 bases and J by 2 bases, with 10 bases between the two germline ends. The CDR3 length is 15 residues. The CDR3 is CASSDSRANTGELFF. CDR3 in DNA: TGTGCCAGCAGTGATAGCAGGGCTAACACCGGGGAGCTGTTTTTT.

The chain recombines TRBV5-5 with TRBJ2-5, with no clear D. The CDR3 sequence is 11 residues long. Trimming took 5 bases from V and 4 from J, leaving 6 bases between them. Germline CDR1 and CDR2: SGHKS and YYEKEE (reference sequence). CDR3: CASRALETQYF. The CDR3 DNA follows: TGTGCCAGCAGGGCCCTAGAGACCCAGTACTTC.

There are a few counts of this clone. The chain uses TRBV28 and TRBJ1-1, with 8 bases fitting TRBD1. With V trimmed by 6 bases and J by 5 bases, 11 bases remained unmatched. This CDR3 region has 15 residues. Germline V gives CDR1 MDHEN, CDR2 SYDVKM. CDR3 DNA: TGTGCCAGCAGGAACGGACAGGGTGAAATGACTGAAGCTTTCTTT. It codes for CASRNGQGEMTEAFF.

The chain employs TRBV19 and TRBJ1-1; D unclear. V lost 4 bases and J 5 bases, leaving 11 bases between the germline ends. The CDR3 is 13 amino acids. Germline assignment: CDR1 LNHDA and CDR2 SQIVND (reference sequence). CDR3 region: CASSTARGTEAFF. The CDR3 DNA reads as TGTGCCAGTAGTACTGCCCGGGGAACTGAAGCTTTCTTT.

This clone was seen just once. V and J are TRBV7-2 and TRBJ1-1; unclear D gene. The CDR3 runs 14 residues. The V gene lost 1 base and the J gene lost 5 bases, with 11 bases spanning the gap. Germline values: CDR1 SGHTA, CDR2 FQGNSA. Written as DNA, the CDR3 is TGTGCCAGCAGCTTAGGGCGAGGGCGTACTGAAGCTTTCTTT. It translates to CASSLGRGRTEAFF.

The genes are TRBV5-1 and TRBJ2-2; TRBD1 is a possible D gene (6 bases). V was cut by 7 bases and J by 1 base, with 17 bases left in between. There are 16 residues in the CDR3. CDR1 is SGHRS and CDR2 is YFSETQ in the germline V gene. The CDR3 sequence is CASSQEGHQNTGELFF. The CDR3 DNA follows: TGCGCCAGCTCTCAAGAGGGACACCAGAACACCGGGGAGCTGTTTTTT.

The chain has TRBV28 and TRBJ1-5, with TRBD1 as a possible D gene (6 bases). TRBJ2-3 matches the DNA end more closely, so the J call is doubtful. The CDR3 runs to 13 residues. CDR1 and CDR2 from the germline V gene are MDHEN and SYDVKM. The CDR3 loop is CASRVQGGQPQYF. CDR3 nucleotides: TGTGCCAGCAGGGTACAGGGTGGGCAGCCCCAGTATTTT.

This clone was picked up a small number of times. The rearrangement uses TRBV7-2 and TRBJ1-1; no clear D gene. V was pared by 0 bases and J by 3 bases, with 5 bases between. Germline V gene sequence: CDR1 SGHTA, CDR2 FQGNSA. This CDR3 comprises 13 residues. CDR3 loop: CASSLAGYTEAFF. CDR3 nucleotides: TGTGCCAGCAGCTTAGCCGGGTACACTGAAGCTTTCTTT.